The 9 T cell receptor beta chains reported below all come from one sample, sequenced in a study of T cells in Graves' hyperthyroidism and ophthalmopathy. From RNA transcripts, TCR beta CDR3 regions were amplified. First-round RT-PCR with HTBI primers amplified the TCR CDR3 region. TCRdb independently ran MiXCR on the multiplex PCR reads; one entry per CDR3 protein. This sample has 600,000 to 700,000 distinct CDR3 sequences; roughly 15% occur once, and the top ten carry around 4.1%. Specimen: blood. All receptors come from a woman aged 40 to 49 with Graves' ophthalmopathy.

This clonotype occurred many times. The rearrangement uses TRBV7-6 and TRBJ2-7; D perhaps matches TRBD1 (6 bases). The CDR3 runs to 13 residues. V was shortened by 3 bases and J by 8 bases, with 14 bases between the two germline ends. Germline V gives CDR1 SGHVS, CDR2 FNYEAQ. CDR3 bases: TGTGCCAGCAGCTTCAACTTAAGGGACAAGCAGTACTTC. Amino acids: CASSFNLRDKQYF.

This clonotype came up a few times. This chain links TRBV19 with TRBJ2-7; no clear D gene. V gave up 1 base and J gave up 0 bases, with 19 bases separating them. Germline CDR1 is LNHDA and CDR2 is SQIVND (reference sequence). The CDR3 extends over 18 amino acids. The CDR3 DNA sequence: TGTGCCAGTAGTATAGTAGGAATAGGCCTAATTTACTCCTACGAGCAGTACTTC. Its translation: CASSIVGIGLIYSYEQYF.

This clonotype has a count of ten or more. CDR3 protein: CASRDSNQPQHF. The CDR3 region has the DNA TGTGCCAGCAGGGACAGCAATCAGCCCCAGCATTTT. V gene TRBV12-3 or TRBV12-4 combines with J gene TRBJ1-5; D gene uncertain. Trimming stripped 6 bases from V and 1 base from J, with 4 bases between. The CDR3 runs 12 residues.

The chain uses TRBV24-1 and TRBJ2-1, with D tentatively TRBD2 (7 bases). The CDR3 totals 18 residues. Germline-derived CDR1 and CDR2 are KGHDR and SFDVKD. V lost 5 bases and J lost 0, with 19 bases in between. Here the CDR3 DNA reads TGTGCCACCAGTGTTCATCGGGGGCGGGGGAGCTCCTACAATGAGCAGTTCTTC. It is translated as CATSVHRGRGSSYNEQFF.

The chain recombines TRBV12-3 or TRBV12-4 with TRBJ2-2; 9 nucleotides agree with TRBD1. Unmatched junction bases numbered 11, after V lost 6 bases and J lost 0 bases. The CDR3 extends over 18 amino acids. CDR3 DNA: TGTGCCAGCAGCAAGCGTACAGGGGGCCTATCGAACACCGGGGAGCTGTTTTTT. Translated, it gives CASSKRTGGLSNTGELFF.

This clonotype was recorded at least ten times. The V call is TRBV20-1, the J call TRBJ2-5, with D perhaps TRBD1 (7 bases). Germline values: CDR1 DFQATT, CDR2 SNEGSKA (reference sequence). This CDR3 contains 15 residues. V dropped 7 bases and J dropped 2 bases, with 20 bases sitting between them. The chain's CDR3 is CSVKRAGGGQETQYF. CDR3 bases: TGCAGTGTCAAGAGGGCAGGGGGAGGTCAAGAGACCCAGTACTTC.

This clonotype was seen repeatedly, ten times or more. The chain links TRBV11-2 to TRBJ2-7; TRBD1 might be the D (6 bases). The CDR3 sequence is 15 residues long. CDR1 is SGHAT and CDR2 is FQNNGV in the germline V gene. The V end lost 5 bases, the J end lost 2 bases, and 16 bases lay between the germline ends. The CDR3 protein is CASSQSTGPAYEQYF. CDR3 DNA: TGTGCCAGCAGCCAATCTACAGGGCCCGCCTACGAGCAGTACTTC. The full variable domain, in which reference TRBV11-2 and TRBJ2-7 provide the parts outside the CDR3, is EAGVAQSPRYKIIEKRQSVAFWCNPISGHATLYWYQQILGQGPKLLIQFQNNGVVDDSQLPKDRFSAERLKGVDSTLKIQPAKLEDSAVYLCASSQSTGPAYEQYFGPGTRLTVT.

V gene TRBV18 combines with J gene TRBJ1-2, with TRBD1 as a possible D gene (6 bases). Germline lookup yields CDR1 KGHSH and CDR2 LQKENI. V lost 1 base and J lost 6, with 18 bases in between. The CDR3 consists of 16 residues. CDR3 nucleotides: TGTGCCAGCTCACCACTTATGTCAGGGGACGGGAATGGCTACACCTTC. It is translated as CASSPLMSGDGNGYTF. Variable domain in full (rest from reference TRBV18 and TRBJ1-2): NAGVMQNPRHLVRRRGQEARLRCSPMKGHSHVYWYRQLPEEGLKFMVYLQKENIIDESGMPKERFSAEFPKEGPSILRIQQVVRGDSAAYFCASSPLMSGDGNGYTFGSGTRLTVV.

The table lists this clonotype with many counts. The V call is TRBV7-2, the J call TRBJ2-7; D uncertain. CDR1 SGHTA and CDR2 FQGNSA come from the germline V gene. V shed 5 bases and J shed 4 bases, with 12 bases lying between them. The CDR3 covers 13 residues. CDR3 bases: TGTGCCAGCAGCCAACTCGGTGGGTACGAGCAGTACTTC. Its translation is CASSQLGGYEQYF. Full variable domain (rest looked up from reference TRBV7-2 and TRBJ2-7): GAGVSQSPSNKVTEKGKDVELRCDPISGHTALYWYRQSLGQGLEFLIYFQGNSAPDKSGLPSDRFSAERTGGSVSTLTIQRTQQEDSAVYLCASSQLGGYEQYFGPGTRLTVT.